Below, 12 T cell receptor beta chains from the same sample are listed, as sequenced in a study of T-cell memory formation after mild COVID-19. TCRdb called the 5' RACE reads again in MiXCR, with one record for every CDR3 protein. The top ten hold around 23% of the sample, which has over 300,000 distinct CDR3 sequences, 20% seen once. The sequenced sample was PBMCs or a T cell subset sorted from them (not recorded which). These receptor sequences come from a man between 18 and 29 years old who had mild COVID-19 (a few samples of this study predate the infection). Cell type and time point are not known.

This clonotype was counted a few times. This chain joins TRBV7-2 and TRBJ2-4, with 11 bases matching TRBD2. This CDR3 region has 18 residues. V trimming: 6 bases; J trimming: 0 bases; junction bases outside the gene matches: 10. Germline V gives CDR1 SGHTA, CDR2 FQGNSA. The CDR3 loop reads CASSRTSGGSIAKNIQYF. The CDR3, as DNA: TGTGCCAGCAGTCGTACTAGCGGGGGTTCAATAGCCAAAAACATTCAGTACTTC.

This clonotype was counted a few times. The chain recombines TRBV7-3 with TRBJ2-1, with 8 nucleotides matching TRBD2. The germline V gene has CDR1 SGHTA and CDR2 FQGTGA. V dropped 2 bases and J dropped 4; count of bases not matched to a gene: 4. This CDR3 contains 15 residues. The CDR3 nucleotides read TGTGCCAGCAGCTTATTAGCGGGGAGGTACAATGAGCAGTTCTTC. It codes for CASSLLAGRYNEQFF.

The chain carries TRBV5-6 and TRBJ1-1; D might be TRBD1 (6 bases). This CDR3 is built from 14 residues. V shed 4 bases and J shed 6 bases, with 16 bases lying between them. Germline CDR1 reads SGHDT; CDR2 reads YYEEEE. The chain's CDR3 is CASSLNLQGAEAFF. The CDR3 DNA is TGTGCCAGCAGCCTGAACCTACAGGGAGCTGAAGCTTTCTTT.

This clonotype was counted only a few times. V and J are TRBV5-1 and TRBJ1-1; 8 bases line up with TRBD1. This CDR3 comprises 15 residues. The ends lost 5 bases at V and 0 bases at J; junction bases unmatched: 6. From germline, CDR1 is SGHRS and CDR2 YFSETQ. In DNA, the CDR3 is TGCGCCAGCAGACGGAGGACAGGGATGAACACTGAAGCTTTCTTT. It encodes CASRRRTGMNTEAFF.

This clonotype was seen more than once but under ten times. V usage is TRBV5-4 and J usage is TRBJ2-3; no reliable D call. The CDR3 runs to 15 residues. The germline CDR1 and CDR2 sequences are SGHNT and YYREEE (reference sequence). Trimming removed 0 bases at V and 4 bases at J, with 12 bases between. The CDR3 protein is CASSLAANWADTQYF. CDR3 DNA: TGTGCCAGCAGCTTGGCGGCTAATTGGGCAGATACGCAGTATTTT.

The genes are TRBV5-1 and TRBJ2-3; 8 nucleotides line up with TRBD1. CDR1 is SGHRS and CDR2 is YFSETQ in the germline V gene. Trimming removed 6 bases from V and 0 bases from J; junction bases left unmatched: 6. The CDR3 is 15 residues long. The chain's CDR3 is CASTLWTGSTDTQYF. CDR3 DNA sequence: TGCGCCAGCACTCTATGGACAGGGAGCACAGATACGCAGTATTTT.

The V and J genes are TRBV20-1 and TRBJ2-1, with TRBD2 identical over 14 bases. The CDR3 spans 19 residues. Per the germline V gene, CDR1 is DFQATT and CDR2 is SNEGSKA (reference sequence). With 5 bases clipped from V and 0 bases from J, the junction kept 12 bases outside the gene matches. CDR3: CSAPLGTSGGVSSYNEQFF. For the CDR3, the DNA is TGCAGTGCTCCCTTAGGGACTAGCGGGGGTGTAAGCTCCTACAATGAGCAGTTCTTC.

V gene TRBV28 combines with J gene TRBJ2-1; 11 bases line up with TRBD2. J gave up 10 bases and V 2 bases, and 7 bases lay outside the gene matches. This CDR3 comprises 15 residues. Germline V gene sequence: CDR1 MDHEN, CDR2 SYDVKM. DNA of the CDR3: TGTGCCAGCAGTTTAGTTAGCGGGGGGGCGGAGGAGCAGTTCTTC. It codes for CASSLVSGGAEEQFF.

This clonotype was recorded a few times. The J gene is TRBJ1-6, the V gene TRBV15; tentatively, D is TRBD1 (5 bases). Deletions cut 4 bases from V and 8 bases from J, with 18 bases between. Germline V lookup: CDR1 LNHNV, CDR2 YYDKDF (reference sequence). The length of the CDR3 is 16 residues. The CDR3 DNA sequence: TGTGCCACCAGCATTCTACCCAGGGTCGAGGATTCACCCCTCCACTTT. It encodes CATSILPRVEDSPLHF.

There are a few counts of this clonotype. The rearrangement joins TRBV3-1 to TRBJ2-5; TRBD2 is a possible D gene (6 bases). Looked up from germline, CDR1 is LGHDT and CDR2 is YNNKEL (reference sequence). The V gene lost 4 bases and the J gene lost 2 bases, with 11 bases spanning the gap. The CDR3 loop spans 14 amino acids. The CDR3 DNA follows: TGTGCCAGCAGCCTTAGCGGTATTCAAGAGACCCAGTACTTC. Translating gives CASSLSGIQETQYF.

This chain connects TRBV7-6 to TRBJ2-7, with 8 nucleotides matching TRBD2. This CDR3 region has 15 residues. J gave up 2 bases and V 3 bases, and 6 bases lay outside the gene matches. In germline, CDR1 is SGHVS, CDR2 FNYEAQ. In DNA, the CDR3 is TGTGCCAGCAGCTTGGGCGGGGGGCGCCCCTACGAGCAGTACTTC. This sequence encodes CASSLGGGRPYEQYF.

The V gene is TRBV6-2 or TRBV6-3, the J gene TRBJ2-3; D not certain. Germline loops: CDR1 MNHEY, CDR2 SVGEGT. The CDR3 is 16 residues long. V was trimmed by 5 bases and J by 4 bases, leaving 19 bases between them. This CDR3 is CASSRLAPQVSDTQYF. DNA of the CDR3: TGTGCCAGCAGTCGCCTCGCCCCCCAAGTCTCAGATACGCAGTATTTT.